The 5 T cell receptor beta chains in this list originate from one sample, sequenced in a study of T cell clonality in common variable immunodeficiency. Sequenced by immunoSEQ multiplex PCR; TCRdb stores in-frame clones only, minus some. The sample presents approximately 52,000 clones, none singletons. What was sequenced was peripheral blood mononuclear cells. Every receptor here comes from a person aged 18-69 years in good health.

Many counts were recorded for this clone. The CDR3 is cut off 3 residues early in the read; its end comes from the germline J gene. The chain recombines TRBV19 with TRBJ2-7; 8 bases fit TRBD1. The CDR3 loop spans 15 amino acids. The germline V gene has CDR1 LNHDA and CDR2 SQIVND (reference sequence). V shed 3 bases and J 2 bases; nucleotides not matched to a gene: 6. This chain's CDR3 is CASSIGQGVAYEQYF. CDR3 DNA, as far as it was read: TGTGCCAGTAGTATCGGACAGGGAGTAGCCTACGAG.

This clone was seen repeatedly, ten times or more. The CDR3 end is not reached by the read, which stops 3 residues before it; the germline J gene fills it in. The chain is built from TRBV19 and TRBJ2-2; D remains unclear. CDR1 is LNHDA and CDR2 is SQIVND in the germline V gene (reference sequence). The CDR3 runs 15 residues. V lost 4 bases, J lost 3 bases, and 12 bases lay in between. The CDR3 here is CASSKGARDTGELFF. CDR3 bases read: TGTGCCAGTAGTAAAGGAGCTAGAGACACCGGGGAG.

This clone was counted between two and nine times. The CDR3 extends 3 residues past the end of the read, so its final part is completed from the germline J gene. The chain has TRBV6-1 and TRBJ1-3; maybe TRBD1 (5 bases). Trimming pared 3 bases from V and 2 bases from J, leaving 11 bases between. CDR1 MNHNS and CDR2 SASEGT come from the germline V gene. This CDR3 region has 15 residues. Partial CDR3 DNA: TGTGCCAGCAGTGACTTTCAGGGAGCTGGAAACACC. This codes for CASSDFQGAGNT. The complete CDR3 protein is CASSDFQGAGNTIYF.

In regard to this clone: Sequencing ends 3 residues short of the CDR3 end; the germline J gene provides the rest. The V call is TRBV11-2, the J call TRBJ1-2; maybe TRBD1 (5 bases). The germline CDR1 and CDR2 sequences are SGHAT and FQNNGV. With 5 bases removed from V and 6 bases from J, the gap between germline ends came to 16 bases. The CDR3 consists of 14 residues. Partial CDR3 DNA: TGTGCCAGCAGCACACCGGGACTCCTGAATGGC. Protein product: CASSTPGLLNG. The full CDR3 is CASSTPGLLNGYTF.

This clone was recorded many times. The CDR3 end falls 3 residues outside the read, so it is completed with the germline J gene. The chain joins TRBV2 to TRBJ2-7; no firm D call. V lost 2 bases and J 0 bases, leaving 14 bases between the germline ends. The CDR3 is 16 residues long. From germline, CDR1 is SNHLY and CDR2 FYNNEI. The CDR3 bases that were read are TGTGCCAGCAGTGAACGCAGTCCCTCATACTCCTACGAG. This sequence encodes CASSERSPSYSYE. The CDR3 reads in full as CASSERSPSYSYEQYF.